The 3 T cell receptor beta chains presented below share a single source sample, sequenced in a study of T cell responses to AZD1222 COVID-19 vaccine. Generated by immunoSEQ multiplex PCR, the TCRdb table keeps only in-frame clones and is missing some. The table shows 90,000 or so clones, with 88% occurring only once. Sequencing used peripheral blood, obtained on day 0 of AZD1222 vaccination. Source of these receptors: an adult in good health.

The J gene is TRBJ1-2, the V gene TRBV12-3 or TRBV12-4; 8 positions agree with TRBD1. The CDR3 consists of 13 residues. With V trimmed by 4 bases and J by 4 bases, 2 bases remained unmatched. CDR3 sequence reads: CASSSTGGYGYTF. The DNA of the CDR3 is TGTGCCAGCAGTTCTACAGGGGGCTATGGCTACACCTTC.

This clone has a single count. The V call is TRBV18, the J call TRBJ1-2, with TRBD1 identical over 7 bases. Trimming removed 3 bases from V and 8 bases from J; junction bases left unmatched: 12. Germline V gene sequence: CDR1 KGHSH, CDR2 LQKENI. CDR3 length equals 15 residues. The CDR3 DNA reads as TGTGCCAGCTCACCCCCTCTAACAGGGGATAGCGGCTACACCTTC. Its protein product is CASSPPLTGDSGYTF.

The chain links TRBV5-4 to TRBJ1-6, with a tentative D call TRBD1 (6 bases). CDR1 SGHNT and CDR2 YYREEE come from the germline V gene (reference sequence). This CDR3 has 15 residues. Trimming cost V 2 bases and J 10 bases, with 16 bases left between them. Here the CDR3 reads CASSLRTEPSSPLHF. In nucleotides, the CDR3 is TGTGCCAGCAGCTTACGGACAGAACCATCCTCACCCCTCCACTTT.